This is a list of T cell receptor beta chains from one sample in a study of long-term antiretroviral therapy in people with HIV. The table came from immunoSEQ multiplex PCR; TCRdb's copy has only in-frame clones and leaves some out. The top ten hold less than 2.5% of the sample, which has 38,000 or so clones, 94% seen once. Here the sequenced sample was unsorted PBMCs, taken 9.2 years after starting antiretroviral therapy. These receptors originate from a man in his thirties or forties with HIV. Each CDR3 is given without its conserved first and last residue.

V gene: TRBV15
J gene: TRBJ2-3
CDR3 protein: ATSSGAGADTQY

V gene: TRBV6-1
J gene: TRBJ2-3
CDR3 protein: ASSEARGYADTQY

V gene: TRBV11-2
J gene: TRBJ2-1
CDR3 protein: ASSFTRANEQF

V gene: TRBV6-1
J gene: TRBJ1-6
CDR3 protein: ASTLSGSPLH

V gene: TRBV6-5
J gene: TRBJ2-5
CDR3 protein: ASRGSGGPETQY

V gene: TRBV5-1
J gene: TRBJ1-2
CDR3 protein: ASSSEGGGYGYT

V gene: TRBV5-4
J gene: TRBJ1-6
CDR3 protein: ASSSNGGQGDSPLH

V gene: TRBV14
J gene: TRBJ2-2
CDR3 protein: ASSLTEMNTGELF

V gene: TRBV5-6
J gene: TRBJ1-2
CDR3 protein: ASSGSNHYGYT

V gene: TRBV7-2
J gene: TRBJ1-6
CDR3 protein: ASSLAADSPYSPLH

V gene: TRBV6-1
J gene: TRBJ1-5
CDR3 protein: ASSPTDSNQPQH

V gene: TRBV28
J gene: TRBJ1-1
CDR3 protein: ASTPRGGYGTEAF

V gene: TRBV6-4
J gene: TRBJ2-3
CDR3 protein: ASSEEGDTDTQY

V gene: TRBV7-8
J gene: TRBJ1-1
CDR3 protein: ASSPIGQGANTEAF

V gene: TRBV10-2
J gene: TRBJ2-5
CDR3 protein: ASSAGTSWQETQY

V gene: TRBV6-1
J gene: TRBJ2-5
CDR3 protein: ASSDPQGETQY

V gene: TRBV10-3
J gene: TRBJ1-4
CDR3 protein: AISESNGANEKLF

V gene: TRBV6-6
J gene: TRBJ2-1
CDR3 protein: ASSYVQGEQTRQF

V gene: TRBV7-9
J gene: TRBJ1-1
CDR3 protein: ASSHQQGIDTEAF

V gene: TRBV27
J gene: TRBJ2-2
CDR3 protein: ASSSLFLTSGVPGELF

V gene: TRBV4-1
J gene: TRBJ1-2
CDR3 protein: ASSQGPLQGAGYT

V gene: TRBV27
J gene: TRBJ1-4
CDR3 protein: ASSLLTGGKLF

V gene: TRBV19
J gene: TRBJ1-5
CDR3 protein: ASRDSLGFGQPQH

V gene: TRBV14
J gene: TRBJ1-2
CDR3 protein: ASSQDFRFGRKTNYGYT

V gene: TRBV21-1
J gene: TRBJ1-5
CDR3 protein: ASSLPGAQH

V gene: TRBV7-9
J gene: TRBJ1-1
CDR3 protein: ASRPEYSGTEAF

V gene: TRBV11-2
J gene: TRBJ2-3
CDR3 protein: ASSFGGSDTQY

V gene: TRBV5-1
J gene: TRBJ2-5
CDR3 protein: ASSYRRNQETQY

V gene: TRBV18
J gene: TRBJ1-1
CDR3 protein: ASSPMGADTEAF

V gene: TRBV29-1
J gene: TRBJ1-1
CDR3 protein: SVEGQGWTEAF

V gene: TRBV27
J gene: TRBJ1-1
CDR3 protein: ASSRQGDTEAF

V gene: TRBV6-6
J gene: TRBJ1-1
CDR3 protein: ASRQGMNTEAF

V gene: TRBV6-5
J gene: TRBJ1-2
CDR3 protein: ASSRAGIGYT

V gene: TRBV4-1
J gene: TRBJ2-3
CDR3 protein: ASSSGGRYTDTQY